The clone carrying this TCR beta chain came up once. This sample was taken from a study of blood T cell repertoires in COVID-19. Assay used: immunoSEQ multiplex PCR; TCRdb lists only in-frame clones, some missing. This table holds some 80,000 clones, 80% found once. The material sequenced was peripheral blood. The receptor comes from a middle-aged woman with active or convalescent COVID-19.

The CDR3 coding sequence is TGTGCCAGTTGGGGCGGACAGGCAGGTGGCTACACCTTC. The encoded protein is CASWGGQAGGYTF. The chain is built from TRBV19 and TRBJ1-2, with 7 bases that match TRBD1. Germline loops: CDR1 LNHDA, CDR2 SQIVND (reference sequence). CDR3 length: 13 amino acids. With 8 bases clipped from V and 7 bases from J, the junction kept 10 bases outside the gene matches.